This entry lists 26 T cell receptor beta chains sequenced from one sample in a study of OX40 agonist ivuxolimab in advanced cancers. The protocol was immunoSEQ multiplex PCR, while the TCRdb copy is restricted to in-frame clones and leaves out a portion. The sample yields about 71,000 clones, around 80% seen once. Here the sequenced sample was CD4+ or CD8+ T cells sorted from blood, taken in a trial of the OX40 agonist ivuxolimab. These receptors all come from an adult with an advanced solid tumor such as melanoma, head and neck, liver or kidney cancer.

The J gene is TRBJ2-2, the V gene TRBV4-1, with D perhaps matching TRBD2 (6 bases). The V end was cut by 2 bases, the J end by 7 bases, with 11 bases between. Germline-derived CDR1 and CDR2 are MGHRA and YSYEKL. The CDR3 length is 14 residues. CDR3 sequence reads: CASSQLEGIGELFF. Here the CDR3 DNA reads TGCGCCAGCAGCCAACTGGAGGGGATCGGGGAGCTGTTTTTT.

The chain has TRBV15 and TRBJ1-1, with 7 bases lining up with TRBD1. V lost 0 bases to trimming and J lost 6 bases; unmatched junction nucleotides: 7. CDR1 LNHNV and CDR2 YYDKDF come from the germline V gene (reference sequence). The CDR3 has 15 amino acids. Here the CDR3 DNA reads TGTGCCACCAGCAGAGACGACAGGGACCCCCCTGAAGCTTTCTTT. Translating it yields CATSRDDRDPPEAFF.

This chain links TRBV6-5 with TRBJ2-7; 7 nucleotides match TRBD2. The CDR3 covers 15 residues. V lost 6 bases and J lost 4; bases outside the gene matches: 12. Germline-derived CDR1 and CDR2 are MNHEY and SVGAGI. CDR3 loop: CASSSERDVIYEQYF. CDR3 coding DNA: TGTGCCAGCAGCTCAGAGCGGGACGTAATTTACGAGCAGTACTTC.

In DNA, the CDR3 is TGTGCCAGTCTACTAGCGGTCAGCACAGATACGCAGTATTTT. Its protein is CASLLAVSTDTQYF. The chain has TRBV2 and TRBJ2-3; 8 nucleotides agree with TRBD2. This CDR3 has 14 amino acids. Unmatched junction bases numbered 5, after V lost 9 bases and J lost 0 bases. From germline, CDR1 is SNHLY and CDR2 FYNNEI.

This chain connects TRBV2 to TRBJ1-2; 10 nucleotides agree with TRBD1. This CDR3 is 13 amino acids long. Germline trimming cut 2 bases from V and 7 bases from J; bases unmatched to any gene: 1. CDR1 and CDR2 from the germline V gene are SNHLY and FYNNEI. CDR3 protein: CASSERQGAGYTF. The CDR3 DNA sequence: TGTGCCAGCAGTGAACGACAGGGGGCTGGCTACACCTTC.

V and J are TRBV9 and TRBJ2-4; D gene unclear. Germline-derived CDR1 and CDR2 are SGDLS and YYNGEE. With 1 base removed from V and 1 base from J, the gap between germline ends came to 12 bases. CDR3 size: 16 residues. CDR3 in DNA: TGTGCCAGCAGCGTATCGGAACGAGCGGCCAAAAACATTCAGTACTTC. Amino acid sequence: CASSVSERAAKNIQYF.

The chain couples TRBV5-1 to TRBJ1-6, with D possibly matching TRBD1 (5 bases). Germline V gene data show CDR1 as SGHRS and CDR2 as YFSETQ. V was trimmed by 7 bases and J by 6 bases, leaving 11 bases between them. This CDR3 is built from 13 residues. This CDR3 reads CASGQVLNSPLHF. The CDR3 DNA follows: TGCGCCAGCGGACAAGTTCTTAATTCACCCCTCCACTTT.

This sequence joins TRBV2 and TRBJ1-2, with 7 nucleotides matching TRBD1. J was trimmed by 4 bases and V by 6 bases; bases with no gene match: 14. The CDR3 is 16 residues long. Germline CDR1 reads SNHLY; CDR2 reads FYNNEI. CDR3: CASSDSEGAGGYGYTF. Here the CDR3 DNA reads TGTGCCAGCAGCGACTCGGAGGGGGCGGGCGGCTATGGCTACACCTTC.

CDR3 protein: CASAEGNQPQHF. CDR3 coding DNA: TGTGCCAGCGCGGAGGGCAATCAGCCCCAGCATTTT. V is TRBV18 and J is TRBJ1-5; D is uncertain. The V end was cut by 8 bases, the J end by 2 bases, with 7 bases between. This CDR3 is built from 12 residues. The germline V gene encodes CDR1 KGHSH and CDR2 LQKENI.

This clone was counted a few times. The CDR3 DNA reads as TGTGCCAGCAGCTTGGAGGGTTTTGGCACTGAAGCTTTCTTT. Its protein is CASSLEGFGTEAFF. The chain has TRBV7-6 and TRBJ1-1; D remains unclear. Germline values: CDR1 SGHVS, CDR2 FNYEAQ. The CDR3 has 14 residues. V dropped 3 bases and J dropped 4 bases, with 12 bases sitting between them. The variable domain in full, with the rest retrieved from reference TRBV7-6 and TRBJ1-1, is GAGVSQSPRYKVTKRGQDVALRCDPISGHVSLYWYRQALGQGPEFLTYFNYEAQQDKSGLPNDRFSAERPEGSISTLTIQRTEQRDSAMYRCASSLEGFGTEAFFGQGTRLTVV.

V usage is TRBV4-1 and J usage is TRBJ2-7; perhaps TRBD1 as D (6 bases). Per the germline V gene, CDR1 is MGHRA and CDR2 is YSYEKL. This CDR3 region has 13 residues. With 4 bases removed from V and 4 bases from J, the gap between germline ends came to 11 bases. This CDR3 is CASSLRTEYEQYF. CDR3 sequence (DNA): TGCGCCAGCAGCCTCCGGACAGAGTACGAGCAGTACTTC.

Comments on this clone: This same CDR3 is encoded by further DNA sequences in the sample. The chain combines TRBV2 with TRBJ1-2, with D perhaps TRBD1 (6 bases). Per the germline V gene, CDR1 is SNHLY and CDR2 is FYNNEI. This CDR3 region has 14 residues. The V end lost 5 bases, the J end lost 6 bases, and 16 bases lay between the germline ends. The CDR3 protein is CASSLQGPSDGYTF. Here the CDR3 DNA reads TGTGCCAGCAGTTTACAGGGCCCTTCGGATGGCTACACCTTC.

The V gene is TRBV7-2, the J gene TRBJ2-7; D is possibly TRBD1 or TRBD2 (5 bases each). The V gene lost 5 bases and the J gene lost 3 bases, with 14 bases spanning the gap. This CDR3 is built from 14 residues. Germline lookup yields CDR1 SGHTA and CDR2 FQGNSA. CDR3 coding DNA: TGTGCCAGCAGCCTACTCGGGACCGTCTACGAGCAGTACTTC. Its translation: CASSLLGTVYEQYF.

The gene calls are TRBV4-3 and TRBJ2-1, with D tentatively TRBD1 or TRBD2 (5 bases each). V was trimmed by 1 base and J by 0 bases, leaving 16 bases between them. This CDR3 has 18 residues. Germline V gives CDR1 LGHNA, CDR2 YSLEER. The CDR3 region has the DNA TGCGCCAGCAGCCAAGTCCGAGGGGCTGCGAGCTCCTACAATGAGCAGTTCTTC. Its protein product is CASSQVRGAASSYNEQFF.

V gene TRBV2 combines with J gene TRBJ2-3; D call uncertain. V lost 4 bases and J 2 bases, leaving 4 bases between the germline ends. Germline V gene data show CDR1 as SNHLY and CDR2 as FYNNEI. The CDR3 consists of 12 residues. In nucleotides, the CDR3 is TGTGCCAGCAGTGTCACCACAGATACGCAGTATTTT. This encodes CASSVTTDTQYF.

The chain has TRBV18 and TRBJ2-1; D gene ambiguous. Germline values: CDR1 KGHSH, CDR2 LQKENI. The CDR3 is 15 residues long. Deletions cut 4 bases from V and 6 bases from J, with 16 bases between. The CDR3 DNA sequence: TGTGCCAGCTCACTCTTAGGCCGTATGGGCAATGAGCAGTTCTTC. Protein product: CASSLLGRMGNEQFF.

This clone has more than one count but fewer than ten. The chain carries TRBV6-5 and TRBJ1-2; 7 bases match TRBD1. The CDR3 runs to 15 residues. Trimming took 6 bases from V and 2 from J; bases not matched to a gene: 9. In germline, CDR1 is MNHEY, CDR2 SVGAGI. CDR3 in DNA: TGTGCCAGCAGACCCGTAGGGGGACAGAACTATGGCTACACCTTC. This gives the protein CASRPVGGQNYGYTF.

J is TRBJ2-3 and V is TRBV14; D unclear. Trimming removed 6 bases at V and 3 bases at J, with 10 bases between. CDR3 size: 13 residues. Germline V gene sequence: CDR1 SGHDN, CDR2 FVKESK. CDR3 protein: CASRGMSTDTQYF. In DNA form, the CDR3 reads TGTGCCAGCAGGGGAATGTCTACAGATACGCAGTATTTT.

The chain joins TRBV4-2 to TRBJ2-1, with D tentatively TRBD1 or TRBD2 (6 bases each). Trimming stripped 2 bases from V and 8 bases from J, with 10 bases between. This CDR3 is built from 13 residues. The germline V gene encodes CDR1 LGHNA and CDR2 YNFKEQ. CDR3 in DNA: TGTGCCAGCAGCCAAACGGGGGCCCATGAGCAGTTCTTC. Amino acid sequence: CASSQTGAHEQFF.

The genes are TRBV5-6 and TRBJ1-3; TRBD1 is a possible D gene (5 bases). Germline V lookup: CDR1 SGHDT, CDR2 YYEEEE. This CDR3 comprises 14 residues. Trimming removed 0 bases at V and 1 base at J, with 5 bases between. The chain's CDR3 is CASSLGQSGNTIYF. CDR3 coding DNA: TGTGCCAGCAGCTTGGGACAGTCTGGAAACACCATATATTTT.

The V gene is TRBV9, the J gene TRBJ2-5, with D possibly being TRBD1 or TRBD2 (6 bases each). V gave up 0 bases and J gave up 5 bases, with 14 bases separating them. Germline lookup yields CDR1 SGDLS and CDR2 YYNGEE. The CDR3 spans 15 residues. This chain's CDR3 is CASSVAGEGRETQYF. The CDR3 coding sequence is TGTGCCAGCAGCGTAGCAGGGGAAGGGAGGGAGACCCAGTACTTC.

This rearrangement joins TRBV11-3 to TRBJ1-2; D not resolved. The CDR3 totals 13 residues. Trimming removed 0 bases at V and 7 bases at J, with 9 bases between. The germline V gene encodes CDR1 SGHNT and CDR2 YENEEA. The CDR3 here is CASSLDLEGGYTF. CDR3 bases: TGTGCCAGCAGCTTAGATCTTGAGGGTGGCTACACCTTC.

The chain carries TRBV4-2 and TRBJ2-2; D gene unclear. The germline CDR1 and CDR2 sequences are LGHNA and YNFKEQ. Deletions cut 0 bases from V and 4 bases from J, with 6 bases between. This CDR3 has 14 amino acids. The CDR3 loop reads CASSQDERTGELFF. The CDR3 DNA is TGTGCCAGCAGCCAAGATGAGCGCACCGGGGAGCTGTTTTTT.

V gene TRBV6-5 combines with J gene TRBJ2-3; D unclear. Trimming pared 0 bases from V and 0 bases from J, leaving 4 bases between. Per germline, CDR1 MNHEY and CDR2 SVGAGI. This CDR3 region has 14 residues. CDR3 DNA sequence: TGTGCCAGCAGTTACTCGGACAGCACAGATACGCAGTATTTT. It yields the protein CASSYSDSTDTQYF.

The CDR3 sequence: CASSPPQETQYF. Written as DNA, the CDR3 is TGTGCCAGCAGCCCCCCCCAAGAGACCCAGTACTTC. The rearrangement joins TRBV7-6 to TRBJ2-5; no clear D gene. CDR1 is SGHVS and CDR2 is FNYEAQ in the germline V gene. This CDR3 comprises 12 residues. The V gene lost 5 bases and the J gene lost 1 base, with 5 bases spanning the gap.

V is TRBV6-5 and J is TRBJ1-2; D call uncertain. V gave up 0 bases and J gave up 8 bases, with 16 bases separating them. The V gene's germline CDR1 is MNHEY and CDR2 SVGAGI. The length of the CDR3 is 15 residues. The CDR3 region has the DNA TGTGCCAGCAGTTACTCGGGGAATCCTCCGGAAGGCTACACCTTC. It encodes CASSYSGNPPEGYTF.